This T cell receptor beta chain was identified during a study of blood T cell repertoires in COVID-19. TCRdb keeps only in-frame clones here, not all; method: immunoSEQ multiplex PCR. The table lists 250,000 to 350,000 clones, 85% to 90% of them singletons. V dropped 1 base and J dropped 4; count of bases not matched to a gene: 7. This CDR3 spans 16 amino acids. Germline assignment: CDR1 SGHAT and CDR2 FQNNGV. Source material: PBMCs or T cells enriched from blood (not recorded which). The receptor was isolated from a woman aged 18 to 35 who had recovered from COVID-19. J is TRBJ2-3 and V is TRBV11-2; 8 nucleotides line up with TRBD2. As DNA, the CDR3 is TGTGCCAGCAGCTTAGTCACGGGGGGGCAGGCAGATACGCAGTATTTT. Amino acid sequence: CASSLVTGGQADTQYF. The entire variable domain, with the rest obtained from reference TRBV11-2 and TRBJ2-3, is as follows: EAGVAQSPRYKIIEKRQSVAFWCNPISGHATLYWYQQILGQGPKLLIQFQNNGVVDDSQLPKDRFSAERLKGVDSTLKIQPAKLEDSAVYLCASSLVTGGQADTQYFGPGTRLTVL.